This T cell receptor (beta chain) was captured by sequencing in a study of response to subunit inactivated influenza vaccine. General observations from the study: Few new T cells, the authors suggested, are recruited by each seasonal influenza vaccination.

CDR1 SGHRS and CDR2 YFSETQ come from the germline V gene. Trimming took off 0 bases at V and 7 bases at J, with 10 bases between the two ends. CDR3 length equals 13 residues. This clonotype was found many times. Its antigen remains unidentified. Using its own MiXCR run on the RT-PCR reads, TCRdb lists one record per CDR3 protein. This sample has over 650,000 distinct CDR3 sequences; 18% occur once, and the top ten carry about a tenth. The chain recombines TRBV5-1 with TRBJ1-1, with D possibly being TRBD1 (6 bases). The sample in question was PBMCs from blood, obtained 5 days after vaccination. The sequence derives from a man aged 45-65 years who received an inactivated influenza vaccine. Here the CDR3 reads CASSLATGLEAFF. DNA for the CDR3: TGCGCCAGCAGCTTGGCCACAGGGCTTGAAGCTTTCTTT.